The 3 T cell receptor beta chains presented below share a single source sample, sequenced in a study of blood T cell repertoires in COVID-19. Repertoires were generated with immunoSEQ multiplex PCR, while TCRdb's copy carries only in-frame clones and drops some. Here the sample spans tens of thousands of clones, over 80% being singletons. The sequenced material came from peripheral blood. The source of these receptors is a human donor in a cohort sampled during active COVID-19.

The chain carries TRBV4-2 and TRBJ1-3; D gene ambiguous. The CDR3 has 16 amino acids. V lost 2 bases to trimming and J lost 2 bases, with 13 bases between them. Germline values: CDR1 LGHNA, CDR2 YNFKEQ. The CDR3 is CASSQNIPSAGNTIYF. The CDR3 region has the DNA TGTGCCAGCAGCCAAAACATACCAAGTGCTGGAAACACCATATATTTT.

The chain links TRBV7-2 to TRBJ2-7, with 14 positions matching TRBD2. V trimming: 5 bases; J trimming: 4 bases; junction bases outside the gene matches: 4. This CDR3 is built from 15 residues. Germline V CDR1 and CDR2: SGHTA, FQGNSA. The CDR3 reads CASSPTSGGAYEQYF. The CDR3 DNA sequence: TGTGCCAGCAGCCCGACTAGCGGGGGGGCGTACGAGCAGTACTTC.

The chain employs TRBV6-5 and TRBJ2-2; D possibly corresponds to TRBD2 (5 bases). This CDR3 comprises 15 residues. Germline CDR1 reads MNHEY; CDR2 reads SVGAGI. V dropped 2 bases and J dropped 7 bases, with 14 bases sitting between them. CDR3 DNA: TGTGCCAGCAGTTACGAGGGCCCAATAAGCGGGGAGCTGTTTTTT. Translating gives CASSYEGPISGELFF.